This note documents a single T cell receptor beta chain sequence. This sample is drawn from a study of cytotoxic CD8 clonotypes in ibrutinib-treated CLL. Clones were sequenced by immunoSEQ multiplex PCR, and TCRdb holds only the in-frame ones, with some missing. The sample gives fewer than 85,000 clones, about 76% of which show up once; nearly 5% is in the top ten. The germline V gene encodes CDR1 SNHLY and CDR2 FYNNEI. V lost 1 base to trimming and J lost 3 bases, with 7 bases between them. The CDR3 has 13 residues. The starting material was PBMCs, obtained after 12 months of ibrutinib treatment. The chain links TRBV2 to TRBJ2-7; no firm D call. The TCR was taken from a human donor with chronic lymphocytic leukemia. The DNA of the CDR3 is TGTGCCAGCAGTGAAGAATTCGGCTACGAGCAGTACTTC. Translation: CASSEEFGYEQYF.